This T cell receptor beta chain was captured by sequencing in a study of T cell clonotyping in hematopoietic cell transplantation. Broader study findings: Broader posttransplant TCR repertoire diversity was predicted by graft donor and pretransplant recipient Inverse Simpson Index values. Cells were unsorted, so CD4 and CD8 contributions were not separated. Recipient TCR diversity dropped after transplant; expanded clonotypes rose from day 30 to 180.

Only in-frame clones appear in the TCRdb table, and some are missing; sequencing was by immunoSEQ multiplex PCR. The sample has thousands of clones, more than 85% seen once; the top ten hold about 50%. Of note for this clone: Its antigen remains unidentified.

Samples: about 28 days before transplant, then days 30, 100 and 180 after. The sequence derives from a female patient in her 50s who had an allogeneic stem cell transplant from an unrelated donor, so T cells may come from the graft donor. Some clones in this sample may be carry-over from other donors' samples. The source material was peripheral blood mononuclear cells, sampled 100 days after allogeneic stem cell transplant.

In DNA, the CDR3 is TGCGCCAGCAGCTTGGCAGGGGGCCCCTACGAGCAGTACTTC. Protein: CASSLAGGPYEQYF. This chain uses TRBV5-1 with TRBJ2-7; TRBD1 matches 8 bases. Unmatched junction bases numbered 1, after V lost 0 bases and J lost 2 bases. The CDR3 contains 14 residues. The germline V gene has CDR1 SGHRS and CDR2 YFSETQ.